A selection of T cell receptor beta chains follows, all from one sample in a study of blood T cells in healthy people across ages. From the 5' RACE reads, TCRdb called clonotypes with MiXCR, one entry per CDR3 protein. Of 500,000 to 700,000 distinct CDR3 sequences listed, approximately 30% are singletons. The sequencing sample was made of blood. Receptors were obtained from an elderly woman in good health. Each CDR3 is given with its conserved first and last residue. The D gene is left open where the match is weak. Size values are once, few and many counts, or a class for expanded clones, and some rows have none.

d_call	cdr3_length	v_call	clone_size	j_call	cdr3_aa	cdr3_nt
.	13	TRBV3-1	few	TRBJ2-5	CASSQRASETQYF	TGTGCCAGCAGCCAACGAGCGAGCGAGACCCAGTACTTC
.	13	TRBV27	many	TRBJ2-7	CASSLHGTYEQYF	TGTGCCAGCAGTTTACACGGAACCTACGAGCAGTACTTC
.	14	TRBV5-1	few	TRBJ1-1	CASSTGGTSMEAFF	TGCGCCAGCAGCACGGGGGGCACGTCGATGGAAGCTTTCTTT
TRBD1	16	TRBV7-8	many	TRBJ1-2	CASSLAAGAGGYGYTF	TGTGCCAGCAGCTTAGCTGCCGGGGCAGGGGGCTATGGCTACACCTTC
TRBD1	19	TRBV7-8	few	TRBJ1-5	CASSLGPGGQPYSNQPQHF	TGTGCCAGCAGCTTAGGGCCCGGGGGACAGCCATATAGCAATCAGCCCCAGCATTTT
.	12	TRBV20-1	few	TRBJ2-2	CSARDGPSELFF	TGCAGTGCTAGAGATGGCCCCTCGGAGCTGTTTTTT
.	11	TRBV6-5	many	TRBJ2-5	CASRTLETQYF	TGTGCCAGCAGGACTTTAGAGACCCAGTACTTC
.	15	TRBV3-1	.	TRBJ2-7	CASSRVSGSWGEQYF	TGTGCCAGCAGCCGAGTGAGCGGATCCTGGGGGGAGCAGTACTTC
.	14	TRBV5-1	few	TRBJ1-1	CASSLVQPNTEAFF	TGCGCCAGCAGCTTGGTACAGCCGAACACTGAAGCTTTCTTT
.	14	TRBV27	few	TRBJ2-7	CASSSPGHLYEQYF	TGTGCCAGCAGTTCGCCGGGACATCTCTACGAGCAGTACTTC
TRBD2	14	TRBV3-1	many	TRBJ2-7	CASSPPGGAYEQYF	TGTGCCAGCAGCCCCCCGGGGGGGGCCTACGAGCAGTACTTC
.	13	TRBV7-2	many	TRBJ1-2	CASSSLAPHGYTF	TGTGCCAGCAGCTCCCTGGCCCCGCATGGCTACACCTTC
TRBD2	15	TRBV9	once	TRBJ2-7	CASSVGASGSYEQYF	TGTGCCAGCAGCGTAGGTGCTAGCGGGTCCTACGAGCAGTACTTC
.	16	TRBV30	.	TRBJ1-4	CAWSVRGWYENEKLFF	TGTGCCTGGAGTGTACGAGGATGGTATGAGAACGAAAAACTGTTTTTT
.	13	TRBV10-3	few	TRBJ1-5	CAISSNSNQPQHF	TGTGCCATCAGCAGTAATAGCAATCAGCCCCAGCATTTT
.	15	TRBV9	.	TRBJ2-5	CASALLPGGVETQYF	TGTGCCAGCGCCCTCTTGCCCGGGGGAGTGGAGACCCAGTACTTC
.	14	TRBV7-2	few	TRBJ2-2	CASSSRGFTGELFF	TGTGCCAGCAGCTCAAGGGGGTTCACCGGGGAGCTGTTTTTT
TRBD2	14	TRBV2	many	TRBJ2-1	CASRTGGEYNEQFF	TGTGCCAGCAGGACGGGGGGGGAATACAATGAGCAGTTCTTC
.	14	TRBV3-1	many	TRBJ1-5	CASSPDNSNQPQHF	TGTGCCAGCAGCCCCGACAATAGCAATCAGCCCCAGCATTTT
TRBD2	14	TRBV3-1	few	TRBJ2-1	CASSQGGREGEQFF	TGTGCCAGCAGCCAAGGCGGGAGAGAGGGTGAGCAGTTCTTC
.	16	TRBV7-2	.	TRBJ2-5	CASRGNPGSRQETQYF	TGTGCCAGCAGGGGGAATCCGGGATCCCGTCAAGAGACCCAGTACTTC
TRBD1	13	TRBV29-1	many	TRBJ2-7	CSVRTGGSSEQYF	TGCAGCGTTCGTACAGGGGGCTCGTCGGAGCAGTACTTC
.	16	TRBV6-5	few	TRBJ1-3	CASSYSAMGSGNTIYF	TGTGCCAGCAGTTACTCGGCCATGGGCTCTGGAAACACCATATATTTT
TRBD1	13	TRBV20-1	.	TRBJ1-5	CSAQPGGDQPQHF	TGCAGTGCTCAGCCAGGGGGCGATCAGCCCCAGCATTTT
.	15	TRBV20-1	once	TRBJ2-7	CSANDQNRVAYEQYF	TGCAGTGCCAACGACCAGAACAGGGTGGCCTACGAGCAGTACTTC
.	14	TRBV7-8	few	TRBJ1-5	CASSTDSGNQPQHF	TGTGCCAGCAGCACCGACAGTGGCAATCAGCCCCAGCATTTT
.	16	TRBV21-1	many	TRBJ2-7	CASSKVTGSLVYEQYF	TGTGCCAGCAGCAAAGTAACGGGGTCCCTAGTCTACGAGCAGTACTTC
TRBD2	14	TRBV12-3/TRBV12-4	.	TRBJ2-1	CASRPSGSVNEQFF	TGTGCCAGCAGACCCAGCGGGAGTGTCAATGAGCAGTTCTTC
.	16	TRBV25-1	.	TRBJ2-5	CASSEFGGRGEETRYF	TGTGCCAGCAGTGAATTCGGGGGCAGGGGGGAAGAGACCCGGTACTTC
.	14	TRBV7-3	.	TRBJ2-3	CASSLTLVTDMQYF	TGTGCCAGCAGCTTAACACTAGTCACAGATATGCAGTATTTT
.	13	TRBV12-3/TRBV12-4	.	TRBJ2-5	CASSLHSQETQYF	TGTGCCAGCAGTTTACACAGTCAAGAGACCCAGTACTTC
TRBD2	15	TRBV6-5	few	TRBJ2-5	CASSYSRGGGETQYF	TGTGCCAGCAGTTACTCCCGCGGCGGGGGGGAGACCCAGTACTTC
.	15	TRBV15	many	TRBJ2-3	CATSRDLQSTDTQYF	TGTGCCACCAGCAGGGACTTGCAAAGCACAGATACGCAGTATTTT
.	19	TRBV30	.	TRBJ1-1	CAWSIPSWAVRNMNTEAFF	TGTGCCTGGAGTATCCCCTCATGGGCAGTCCGCAACATGAACACTGAAGCTTTCTTT
TRBD1	17	TRBV7-2	many	TRBJ2-6	CASTPVTGAGGANVLTF	TGTGCCAGCACCCCGGTTACAGGGGCGGGTGGGGCCAACGTCCTGACTTTC
.	16	TRBV7-6	many	TRBJ2-3	CASSADVRGTTDTQYF	TGTGCCAGCAGCGCCGATGTGAGGGGGACTACAGATACGCAGTATTTT
.	15	TRBV5-1	many	TRBJ2-1	CASSSRATGLNEQFF	TGCGCCAGCAGCTCCCGGGCCACCGGGCTCAATGAGCAGTTCTTC
.	16	TRBV15	.	TRBJ1-4	CATSRDCQGVGEKLFF	TGTGCCACCAGCAGAGATTGTCAAGGGGTGGGAGAAAAACTGTTTTTT
TRBD2	15	TRBV7-2	many	TRBJ2-7	CASSLERLAGEEQYF	TGTGCCAGCAGCTTAGAGAGACTAGCGGGGGAGGAGCAGTACTTC
.	15	TRBV3-1	many	TRBJ2-7	CASSPRPTRSWEQYF	TGTGCCAGCAGCCCGAGACCGACACGGAGCTGGGAGCAGTACTTC
.	14	TRBV10-3	.	TRBJ1-6	CAIRADSGDSPLHF	TGTGCCATCAGGGCTGACAGTGGTGATTCACCCCTCCACTTT
.	12	TRBV20-1	few	TRBJ1-1	CSASTANTEAFF	TGCAGTGCTAGCACGGCGAACACTGAAGCTTTCTTT
.	12	TRBV15	few	TRBJ2-2	CATSILTGELFF	TGTGCCACCAGCATCCTCACCGGGGAGCTGTTTTTT
TRBD1	16	TRBV6-2/TRBV6-3	.	TRBJ1-1	CASSRRTGGMNTEAFF	TGTGCCAGCAGCCGCCGGACAGGGGGGATGAACACTGAAGCTTTCTTT
.	13	TRBV7-2	many	TRBJ2-7	CASSRSGPYEQYF	TGTGCCAGCAGCAGATCGGGACCCTACGAGCAGTACTTC
TRBD1	13	TRBV10-3	many	TRBJ1-2	CAIRGQANYGYTF	TGTGCCATCAGGGGACAGGCTAACTATGGCTACACCTTC
.	15	TRBV11-2	.	TRBJ2-1	CASSLVGQSKGEQFF	TGTGCCAGCAGCTTAGTGGGCCAGTCAAAGGGCGAGCAGTTCTTC
.	17	TRBV28	few	TRBJ1-6	CASISLAGGSYNSPLHF	TGTGCCAGCATTTCCTTGGCGGGCGGCTCCTATAATTCACCCCTCCACTTT
.	17	TRBV6-1	.	TRBJ2-6	CASRLNWGDSGANVLTF	TGTGCCAGCAGGCTGAACTGGGGGGACTCTGGGGCCAACGTCCTGACTTTC
.	13	TRBV2	few	TRBJ1-5	CASSKKGTQPQHF	TGTGCCAGCAGTAAAAAGGGGACTCAGCCCCAGCATTTT
TRBD1	13	TRBV7-2	many	TRBJ1-2	CASSGQAAAGYTF	TGTGCCAGCAGCGGACAGGCCGCCGCTGGCTACACCTTC
.	13	TRBV20-1	.	TRBJ2-5	CSARHQLQETQYF	TGCAGTGCTAGACATCAGCTTCAAGAGACCCAGTACTTC
TRBD2	16	TRBV29-1	many	TRBJ2-7	CSVAVRVAGGSYEQYF	TGCAGCGTCGCCGTTCGGGTAGCGGGGGGTTCCTACGAGCAGTACTTC
TRBD1	14	TRBV4-3	many	TRBJ1-1	CASSHAFGTGEAFF	TGCGCCAGCAGCCATGCCTTTGGGACAGGGGAGGCTTTCTTT
TRBD2	15	TRBV5-1	many	TRBJ2-7	CASSSVLAGGGEQYF	TGCGCCAGCAGCAGCGTGCTAGCGGGGGGCGGCGAGCAGTACTTC
TRBD1	15	TRBV20-1	many	TRBJ1-2	CSASPRTGNDYGYTF	TGCAGTGCTAGTCCCCGGACAGGGAACGACTATGGCTACACCTTC
.	17	TRBV5-1	many	TRBJ2-3	CASSESVAGTSTDTQYF	TGCGCCAGCAGCGAATCCGTTGCTGGGACTAGCACAGATACGCAGTATTTT
.	15	TRBV7-2	many	TRBJ1-2	CASSLAQSLSDGYTF	TGTGCCAGCAGCTTAGCGCAAAGCCTTTCGGATGGCTACACCTTC